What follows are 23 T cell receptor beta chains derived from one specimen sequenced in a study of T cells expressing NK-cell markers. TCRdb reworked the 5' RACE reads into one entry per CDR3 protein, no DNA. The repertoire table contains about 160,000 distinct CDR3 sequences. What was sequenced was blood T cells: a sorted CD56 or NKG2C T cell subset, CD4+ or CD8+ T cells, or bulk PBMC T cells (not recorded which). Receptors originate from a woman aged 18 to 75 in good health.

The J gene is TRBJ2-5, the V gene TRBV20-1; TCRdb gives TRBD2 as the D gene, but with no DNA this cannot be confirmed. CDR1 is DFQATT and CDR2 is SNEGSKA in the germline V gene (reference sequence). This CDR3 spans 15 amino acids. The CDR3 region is CSATPGTSPSVTQYF.

CDR3 region: CASSEGGALSGANVLTF. The chain uses TRBV25-1 and TRBJ2-6; the D call of TRBD2 rests on TCRdb alone, since no DNA is present to check it. The germline CDR1 and CDR2 sequences are MGHDK and SYGVNS. The CDR3 is 17 amino acids.

CDR3 sequence reads: CASSLSTNEKLFF. The chain links TRBV7-2 to TRBJ1-4. Germline assignment: CDR1 SGHTA and CDR2 FQGNSA. The CDR3 is 13 residues long.

CDR3 protein: CASSSGLEVYNEQFF. The J gene is TRBJ2-1, the V gene TRBV7-3; TCRdb calls TRBD2, which cannot be checked without DNA. The germline V gene has CDR1 SGHTA and CDR2 FQGTGA. This CDR3 is 15 amino acids long.

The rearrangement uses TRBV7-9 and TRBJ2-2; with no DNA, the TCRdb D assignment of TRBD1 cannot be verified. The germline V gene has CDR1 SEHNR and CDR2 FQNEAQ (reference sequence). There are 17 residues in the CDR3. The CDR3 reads CASSSTAGGRNTGELFF.

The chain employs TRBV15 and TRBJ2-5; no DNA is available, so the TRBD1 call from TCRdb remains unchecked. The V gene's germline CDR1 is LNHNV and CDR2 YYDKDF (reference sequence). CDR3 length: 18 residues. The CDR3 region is CATSPIPQRTARQETQYF.

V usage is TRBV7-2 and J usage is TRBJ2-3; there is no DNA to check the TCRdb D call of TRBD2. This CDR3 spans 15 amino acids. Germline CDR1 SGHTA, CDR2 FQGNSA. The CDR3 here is CASSWRTSGTDTQYF.

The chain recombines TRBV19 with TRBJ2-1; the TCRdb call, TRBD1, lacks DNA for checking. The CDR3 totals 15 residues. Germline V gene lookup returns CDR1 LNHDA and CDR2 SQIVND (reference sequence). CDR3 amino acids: CASSIPQGGNNEQFF.

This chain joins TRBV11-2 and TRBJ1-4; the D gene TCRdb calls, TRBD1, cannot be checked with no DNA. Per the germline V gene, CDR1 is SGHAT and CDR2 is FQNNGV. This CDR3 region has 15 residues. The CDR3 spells CASSPGQGPNEKLFF.

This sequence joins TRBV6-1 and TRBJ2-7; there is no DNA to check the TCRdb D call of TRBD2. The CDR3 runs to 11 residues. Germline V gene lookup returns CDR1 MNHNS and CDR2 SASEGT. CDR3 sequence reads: CASNPPGEQYF.

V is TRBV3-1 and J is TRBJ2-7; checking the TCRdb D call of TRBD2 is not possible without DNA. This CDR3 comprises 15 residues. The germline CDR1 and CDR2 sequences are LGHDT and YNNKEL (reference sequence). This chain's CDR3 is CASSPSPALSYEQYF.

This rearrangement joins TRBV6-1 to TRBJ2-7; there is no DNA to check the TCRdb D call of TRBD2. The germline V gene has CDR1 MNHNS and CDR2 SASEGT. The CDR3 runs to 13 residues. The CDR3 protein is CASRRGVAGGPHF.

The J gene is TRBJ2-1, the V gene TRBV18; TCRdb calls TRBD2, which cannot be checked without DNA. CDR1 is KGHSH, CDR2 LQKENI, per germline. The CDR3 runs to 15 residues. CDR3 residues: CASSPSRAGGNEQFF.

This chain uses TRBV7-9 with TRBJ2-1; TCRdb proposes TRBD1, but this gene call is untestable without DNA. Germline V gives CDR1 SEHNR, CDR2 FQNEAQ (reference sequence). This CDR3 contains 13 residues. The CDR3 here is CASSFRQRGEQFF.

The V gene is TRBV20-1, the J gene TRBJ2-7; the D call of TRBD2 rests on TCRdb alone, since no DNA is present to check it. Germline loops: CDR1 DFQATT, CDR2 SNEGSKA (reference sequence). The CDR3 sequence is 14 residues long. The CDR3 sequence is CSATLAGLSYEQYF.

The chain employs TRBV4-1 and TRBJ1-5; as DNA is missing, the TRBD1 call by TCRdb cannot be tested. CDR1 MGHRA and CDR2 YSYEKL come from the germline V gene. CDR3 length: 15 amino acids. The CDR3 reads CASSRNYDRGFPQHF.

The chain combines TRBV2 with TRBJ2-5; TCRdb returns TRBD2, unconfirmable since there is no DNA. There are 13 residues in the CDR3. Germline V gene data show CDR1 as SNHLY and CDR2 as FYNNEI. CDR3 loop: CASAERERETQYF.

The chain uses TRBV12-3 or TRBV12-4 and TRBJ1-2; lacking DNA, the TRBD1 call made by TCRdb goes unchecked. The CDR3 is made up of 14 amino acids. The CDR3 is CASSDPGGYYGYTF.

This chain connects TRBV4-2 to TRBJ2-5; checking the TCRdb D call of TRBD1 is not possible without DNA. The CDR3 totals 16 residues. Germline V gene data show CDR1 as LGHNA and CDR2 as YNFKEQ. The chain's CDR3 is CASSLPKAASKETQYF.

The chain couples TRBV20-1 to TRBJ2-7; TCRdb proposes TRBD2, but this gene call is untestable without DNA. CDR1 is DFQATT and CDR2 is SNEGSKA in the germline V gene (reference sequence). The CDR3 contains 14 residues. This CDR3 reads CSARDGSGRGEQYF.

CDR3 sequence: CASSPGTGNYEQYF. J is TRBJ2-7 and V is TRBV7-9; TCRdb lists TRBD1, though no DNA is available to test this call. This CDR3 has 14 residues. Germline V gene sequence: CDR1 SEHNR, CDR2 FQNEAQ (reference sequence).

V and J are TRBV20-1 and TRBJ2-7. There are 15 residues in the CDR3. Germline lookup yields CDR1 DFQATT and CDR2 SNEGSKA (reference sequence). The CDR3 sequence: CSARDSDYRGYEQYF.

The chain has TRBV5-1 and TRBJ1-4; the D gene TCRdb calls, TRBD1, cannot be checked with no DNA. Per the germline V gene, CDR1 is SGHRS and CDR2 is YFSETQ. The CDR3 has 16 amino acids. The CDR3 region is CASSSGQGHTNEKLFF. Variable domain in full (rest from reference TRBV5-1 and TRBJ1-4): KAGVTQTPRYLIKTRGQQVTLSCSPISGHRSVSWYQQTPGQGLQFLFEYFSETQRNKGNFPGRFSGRQFSNSRSEMNVSTLELGDSALYLCASSSGQGHTNEKLFFGSGTQLSVL.